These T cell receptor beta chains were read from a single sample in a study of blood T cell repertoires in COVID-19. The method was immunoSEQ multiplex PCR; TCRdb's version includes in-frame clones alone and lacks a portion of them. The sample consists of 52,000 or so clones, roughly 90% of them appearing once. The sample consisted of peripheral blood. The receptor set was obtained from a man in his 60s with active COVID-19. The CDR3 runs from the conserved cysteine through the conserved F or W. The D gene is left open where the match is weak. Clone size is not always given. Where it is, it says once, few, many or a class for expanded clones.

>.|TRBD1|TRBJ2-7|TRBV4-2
CASSQATGTGGYEQYF
TGTGCCAGCAGCCAAGCGACCGGGACAGGGGGCTACGAGCAGTACTTC
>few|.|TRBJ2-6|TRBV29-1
CSVVGGANVLTF
TGCAGCGTTGTCGGTGGGGCCAACGTCCTGACTTTC
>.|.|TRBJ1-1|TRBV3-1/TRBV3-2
CASSDGELEAFF
TGTGCCAGCAGTGACGGGGAGCTTGAAGCTTTCTTT
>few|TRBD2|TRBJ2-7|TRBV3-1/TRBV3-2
CASSQSLTSPKPYEQYF
TGTGCCAGCAGCCAATCATTGACTAGCCCTAAACCCTACGAGCAGTACTTC
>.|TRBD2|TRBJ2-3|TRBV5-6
CASSLLADFTDTQYF
TGTGCCAGCAGCTTGCTAGCGGACTTCACAGATACGCAGTATTTT
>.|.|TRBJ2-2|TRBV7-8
CASSLPVIRDRGTGELFF
TGTGCCAGCAGCCTGCCGGTCATACGGGATCGGGGCACCGGGGAGCTGTTTTTT
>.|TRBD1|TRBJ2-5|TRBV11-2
CASSLGQWTGRQETQYF
TGTGCCAGCAGCTTAGGGCAGTGGACAGGGAGGCAAGAGACCCAGTACTTC
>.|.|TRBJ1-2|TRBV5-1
CASKGVNNYGYTF
TGCGCCAGCAAGGGGGTAAATAACTATGGCTACACCTTC
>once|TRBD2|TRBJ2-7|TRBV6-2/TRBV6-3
CASSYVSGTNSYEQYF
TGTGCCAGCAGTTACGTTTCTGGGACTAACTCTTACGAGCAGTACTTC
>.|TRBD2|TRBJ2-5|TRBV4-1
CASSQVGAGGKTQYF
TGCGCCAGCAGCCAAGTCGGCGCGGGAGGAAAGACCCAGTACTTC
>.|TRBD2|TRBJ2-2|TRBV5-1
CASSFLAGRDTGELFF
TGCGCCAGCAGCTTTCTAGCGGGAAGGGACACCGGGGAGCTGTTTTTT